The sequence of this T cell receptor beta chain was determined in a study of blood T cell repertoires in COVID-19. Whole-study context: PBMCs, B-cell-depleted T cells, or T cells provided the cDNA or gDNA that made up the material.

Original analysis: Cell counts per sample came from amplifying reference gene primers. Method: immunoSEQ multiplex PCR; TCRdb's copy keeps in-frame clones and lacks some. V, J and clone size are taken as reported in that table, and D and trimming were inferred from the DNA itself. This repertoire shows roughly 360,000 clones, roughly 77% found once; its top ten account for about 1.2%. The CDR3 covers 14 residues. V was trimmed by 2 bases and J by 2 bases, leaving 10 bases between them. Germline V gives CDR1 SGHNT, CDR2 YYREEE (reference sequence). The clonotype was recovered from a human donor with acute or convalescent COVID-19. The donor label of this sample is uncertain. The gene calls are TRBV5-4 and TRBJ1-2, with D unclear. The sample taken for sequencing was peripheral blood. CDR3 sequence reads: CASSLGGKNYGYTF. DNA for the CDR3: TGTGCCAGCAGCTTAGGAGGGAAGAACTATGGCTACACCTTC.